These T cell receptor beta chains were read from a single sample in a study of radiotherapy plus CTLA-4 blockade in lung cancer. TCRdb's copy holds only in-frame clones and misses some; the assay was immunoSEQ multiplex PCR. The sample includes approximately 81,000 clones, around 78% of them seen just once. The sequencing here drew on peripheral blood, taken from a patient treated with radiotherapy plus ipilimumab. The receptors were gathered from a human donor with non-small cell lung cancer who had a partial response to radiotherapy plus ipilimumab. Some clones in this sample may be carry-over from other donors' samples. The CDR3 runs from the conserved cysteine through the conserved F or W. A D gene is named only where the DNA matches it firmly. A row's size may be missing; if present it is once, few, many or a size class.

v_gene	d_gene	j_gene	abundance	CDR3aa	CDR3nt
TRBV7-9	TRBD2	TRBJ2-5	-	CASSLRRGGRETQYF	TGTGCCAGCAGCTTAAGGCGGGGGGGCAGGGAGACCCAGTACTTC
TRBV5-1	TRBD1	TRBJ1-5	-	CASSWTGGKDQPQHF	TGCGCCAGCAGCTGGACAGGGGGCAAGGATCAGCCCCAGCATTTT
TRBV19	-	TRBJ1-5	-	CASSISQGGGQPQHF	TGTGCCAGTAGTATTTCACAGGGAGGGGGGCAGCCCCAGCATTTT
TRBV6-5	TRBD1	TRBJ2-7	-	CASSPGTGGFEQYF	TGTGCCAGCAGTCCCGGGACAGGGGGCTTCGAGCAGTACTTC
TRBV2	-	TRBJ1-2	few	CASSAFNYGYTF	TGTGCCAGCAGTGCGTTCAACTATGGCTACACCTTC
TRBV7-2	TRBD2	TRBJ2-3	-	CASSSQLPASGGPTDTQYF	TGTGCCAGCAGCTCTCAATTGCCGGCTAGCGGGGGGCCCACAGATACGCAGTATTTT
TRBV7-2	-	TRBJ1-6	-	CASSLWASNSPLHF	TGTGCCAGCAGCTTATGGGCCAGTAATTCACCCCTCCACTTT
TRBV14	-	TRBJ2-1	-	CASSQGPGSEQFF	TGTGCCAGCAGCCAAGGTCCGGGAAGTGAGCAGTTCTTC
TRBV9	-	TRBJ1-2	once	CASSVDGQPTNYGYTF	TGTGCCAGCAGCGTAGACGGACAGCCCACGAACTATGGCTACACCTTC
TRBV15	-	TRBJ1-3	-	CATSRDPAGQNTGNTIYF	TGTGCCACCAGCAGAGATCCAGCCGGACAGAATACTGGAAACACCATATATTTT
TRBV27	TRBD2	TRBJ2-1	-	CASAPIVAGDNEQFF	TGTGCCAGCGCACCGATAGTAGCGGGGGACAATGAGCAGTTCTTC
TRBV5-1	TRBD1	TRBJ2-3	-	CASSLAPGQGADTQYF	TGCGCCAGCAGCTTGGCCCCCGGACAGGGAGCAGATACGCAGTATTTT
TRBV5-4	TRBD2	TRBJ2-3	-	CASSPSGRKDTQYF	TGTGCCAGCAGCCCTAGCGGGAGGAAAGATACGCAGTATTTT
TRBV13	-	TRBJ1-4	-	CASSLTGNEKLFF	TGTGCCAGCAGCTTAACAGGGAATGAAAAACTGTTTTTT
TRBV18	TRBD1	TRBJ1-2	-	CASSQDRGTGYTF	TGTGCCAGCTCACAGGACAGGGGGACTGGCTACACCTTC
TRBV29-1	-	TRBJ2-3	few	CSVEVQSTDTQYF	TGCAGCGTTGAAGTACAGAGCACAGATACGCAGTATTTT
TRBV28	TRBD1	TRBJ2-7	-	CASSYPGQAYEQYF	TGTGCCAGCAGTTACCCGGGACAGGCGTACGAGCAGTACTTC
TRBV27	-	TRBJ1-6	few	CASSFSLQGNSPLHF	TGTGCCAGCAGTTTCTCCCTCCAGGGTAATTCACCCCTCCACTTT